Following are 29 T cell receptor beta chains from one sample sequenced in a study of T-cell reconstitution after alpha-beta-depleted transplantation in children. Unique molecular identifiers were incorporated into the prepared TCRbeta library. TCRdb re-derived calls from the PCR reads in MiXCR, one entry per CDR3 protein. In the table there are approximately 520,000 distinct CDR3 sequences, around a third of which are singletons. Sequencing used PBMCs from the stem cell graft donor, obtained from the stem cell graft. The source of these receptors is a human donor who donated a stem cell graft to a child with aplastic anemia.

This clonotype has a handful of counts. The chain has TRBV5-4 and TRBJ1-6; no reliable D call. The CDR3 is 15 amino acids. Trimming removed 0 bases from V and 5 bases from J, with 9 bases in between. Germline values: CDR1 SGHNT, CDR2 YYREEE (reference sequence). The CDR3 protein is CASSLAGRDNSPLHF. The CDR3 nucleotides read TGTGCCAGCAGCTTGGCTGGACGGGATAATTCACCCCTCCACTTT. Drawing the rest from reference TRBV5-4 and TRBJ1-6, the complete variable domain is ETGVTQSPTHLIKTRGQQVTLRCSSQSGHNTVSWYQQALGQGPQFIFQYYREEENGRGNFPPRFSGLQFPNYSSELNVNALELDDSALYLCASSLAGRDNSPLHFGNGTRLTVT.

V is TRBV15 and J is TRBJ2-3, with unresolved D. V shed 5 bases and J shed 1 base, with 10 bases lying between them. CDR1 is LNHNV and CDR2 is YYDKDF in the germline V gene (reference sequence). CDR3 length: 14 amino acids. The CDR3 here is CATSRSTGTDTQYF. The CDR3 bases are TGTGCCACCAGCCGGTCCACAGGCACAGATACGCAGTATTTT.

The chain employs TRBV24-1 and TRBJ2-3; D is ambiguous. CDR3 length: 14 residues. Germline CDR1 reads KGHDR; CDR2 reads SFDVKD. The V and J ends lost 3 bases and 5 bases respectively, with 11 bases between them. The CDR3 DNA follows: TGTGCCACCAGTGATCCCAAGGGTGAAGATACGCAGTATTTT. This gives the protein CATSDPKGEDTQYF.

The J gene is TRBJ2-3, the V gene TRBV12-3 or TRBV12-4; D gene ambiguous. The ends were cut back, 1 base at V and 1 base at J, with 12 bases in the middle. The CDR3 length is 16 residues. The CDR3 nucleotides read TGTGCCAGCAGTTTAGGCCAGGTGGTTGGCACAGATACGCAGTATTTT. Residues: CASSLGQVVGTDTQYF.

V is TRBV4-3 and J is TRBJ1-2; 7 positions match TRBD1. The CDR3 contains 15 residues. Germline V gene sequence: CDR1 LGHNA, CDR2 YSLEER. J gave up 3 bases and V 0 bases, and 4 bases lay outside the gene matches. The CDR3 nucleotides are TGCGCCAGCAGCCAAGAAGCGGGACAGTACTATGGCTACACCTTC. Residues: CASSQEAGQYYGYTF.

The V gene is TRBV7-2, the J gene TRBJ1-4, with 10 bases aligning to TRBD1. CDR1 is SGHTA, CDR2 FQGNSA, per germline. The CDR3 contains 17 residues. Losses at the gene ends were 5 bases for V and 6 bases for J; bases not matched to a gene: 12. CDR3 in amino acids: CASSARWSGTGDEKLFF. The CDR3 region has the DNA TGTGCCAGCAGCGCACGGTGGAGCGGGACAGGGGATGAAAAACTGTTTTTT.

The V and J genes are TRBV7-2 and TRBJ2-2; 7 positions agree with TRBD2. The CDR3 runs to 15 residues. The V segment lost 3 bases and the J segment 6 bases; nucleotides outside the gene matches: 7. CDR1 and CDR2 (germline): SGHTA, FQGNSA. DNA of the CDR3: TGTGCCAGCAGCTTTATCGGGACTAACGCCGGGGAGCTGTTTTTT. Protein: CASSFIGTNAGELFF.

The gene calls are TRBV28 and TRBJ1-4; D is perhaps TRBD1 (6 bases). The CDR3 is 15 residues long. Between the trimmed V and J ends, which lost 5 bases and 8 bases, there was a span of 18 bases. Germline values: CDR1 MDHEN, CDR2 SYDVKM. CDR3 residues: CASSPEQGYKEKLFF. CDR3 coding DNA: TGTGCCAGCAGTCCGGAACAGGGATATAAGGAAAAACTGTTTTTT.

This clonotype has a single count. The rearrangement uses TRBV20-1 and TRBJ2-7; D could derive from TRBD1 or TRBD2 (7 bases each). V dropped 8 bases and J dropped 0 bases, with 20 bases sitting between them. The CDR3 covers 15 residues. Germline V lookup: CDR1 DFQATT, CDR2 SNEGSKA (reference sequence). CDR3 coding DNA: TGCAGTTCAGGGGGGGCAGGGAGGTCCTCCTACGAGCAGTACTTC. Translation: CSSGGAGRSSYEQYF.

The V call is TRBV20-1, the J call TRBJ2-1; 9 positions agree with TRBD1. CDR3 length: 13 residues. Germline V gene data show CDR1 as DFQATT and CDR2 as SNEGSKA (reference sequence). The V segment lost 7 bases and the J segment 5 bases; nucleotides outside the gene matches: 6. In DNA form, the CDR3 reads TGCAGTGGCGGGACAGGGCTCCACAATGAGCAGTTCTTC. Translating gives CSGGTGLHNEQFF.

The genes are TRBV7-9 and TRBJ2-7; D remains ambiguous. Deletions cut 0 bases from V and 0 bases from J, with 9 bases between. The CDR3 has 15 amino acids. CDR1 and CDR2 (germline): SEHNR, FQNEAQ (reference sequence). CDR3 residues: CASSLAERSSYEQYF. The CDR3 DNA sequence: TGTGCCAGCAGCTTAGCAGAAAGGAGCTCCTACGAGCAGTACTTC. Full variable domain (missing parts from reference TRBV7-9 and TRBJ2-7): DTGVSQNPRHKITKRGQNVTFRCDPISEHNRLYWYRQTLGQGPEFLTYFQNEAQLEKSRLLSDRFSAERPKGSFSTLEIQRTEQGDSAMYLCASSLAERSSYEQYFGPGTRLTVT.

Only a few counts were recorded for this clonotype. V is TRBV10-3 and J is TRBJ2-3; D is unresolved. CDR1 and CDR2 from the germline V gene are ENHRY and SYGVKD. V was cut by 2 bases and J by 0 bases, with 6 bases left in between. The CDR3 runs to 14 residues. This chain's CDR3 is CAISEGRSTDTQYF. CDR3 DNA: TGTGCCATCAGTGAGGGAAGGAGCACAGATACGCAGTATTTT.

The chain combines TRBV20-1 with TRBJ2-3, with 8 bases aligning to TRBD2. Germline lookup yields CDR1 DFQATT and CDR2 SNEGSKA (reference sequence). The ends lost 7 bases at V and 1 base at J; junction bases unmatched: 10. This CDR3 has 15 amino acids. CDR3 region: CSVIQREKGTDTQYF. Here the CDR3 DNA reads TGCAGTGTCATACAGCGGGAGAAGGGCACAGATACGCAGTATTTT.

The chain has TRBV24-1 and TRBJ1-5; 10 positions agree with TRBD1. V was clipped by 3 bases and J by 2 bases; unmatched bases: 3. CDR1 is KGHDR and CDR2 is SFDVKD in the germline V gene. CDR3 length: 16 amino acids. CDR3 sequence reads: CATSDRTGGGNQPQHF. In nucleotides, the CDR3 is TGTGCCACCAGTGATCGGACAGGGGGGGGCAATCAGCCCCAGCATTTT.

This clonotype has more than one count but fewer than ten. DNA for the CDR3: TGCAGTGCTAGGGCGACAGGGGGCCGCACCTACGAGCAGTACTTC. Amino acids: CSARATGGRTYEQYF. The V gene is TRBV20-1, the J gene TRBJ2-7; 10 positions agree with TRBD1. CDR3 length: 15 amino acids. V shed 3 bases and J 2 bases; nucleotides not matched to a gene: 7. Germline CDR1 is DFQATT and CDR2 is SNEGSKA (reference sequence).

The genes are TRBV12-3 or TRBV12-4 and TRBJ1-5; D perhaps matches TRBD1 (6 bases). Trimming stripped 5 bases from V and 6 bases from J, with 14 bases between. The CDR3 runs 14 residues. The CDR3 coding sequence is TGTGCCAGCAGTGCACAGGGCGCCGGTCAGCCCCAGCATTTT. Amino acids: CASSAQGAGQPQHF.

In this sample, this clonotype turned up once. The chain has TRBV7-2 and TRBJ2-1, with a tentative D call TRBD2 (6 bases). Trimming took 3 bases from V and 6 from J, leaving 15 bases between them. Germline-derived CDR1 and CDR2 are SGHTA and FQGNSA. This CDR3 is 15 amino acids long. This CDR3 is CASSLAGSYANEQFF. CDR3 bases: TGTGCCAGCAGCTTGGCGGGGTCGTATGCCAATGAGCAGTTCTTC.

This clonotype has a handful of counts. V is TRBV20-1 and J is TRBJ1-5; the D gene is possibly TRBD1 (5 bases). The V gene lost 6 bases and the J gene lost 4 bases, with 16 bases spanning the gap. The CDR3 contains 14 residues. Germline loops: CDR1 DFQATT, CDR2 SNEGSKA (reference sequence). The CDR3 DNA is TGCAGTGCGTCGCCGACAGACCCTAATCAGCCCCAGCATTTT. It specifies CSASPTDPNQPQHF.

The J gene is TRBJ2-3, the V gene TRBV5-5; 8 nucleotides align to TRBD1. V gave up 4 bases and J gave up 5 bases; unmatched junction bases: 6. Germline V CDR1 and CDR2: SGHKS, YYEKEE (reference sequence). The CDR3 covers 14 residues. The CDR3 protein is CASSPPDRGDTQYF. The CDR3 nucleotides are TGTGCCAGCAGCCCACCCGACAGGGGAGATACGCAGTATTTT.

The chain links TRBV5-4 to TRBJ2-3; 9 nucleotides align to TRBD2. The CDR3 totals 15 residues. The V segment lost 2 bases and the J segment 3 bases; nucleotides outside the gene matches: 4. Germline-derived CDR1 and CDR2 are SGHNT and YYREEE (reference sequence). DNA of the CDR3: TGTGCCAGCAGCTTCGTGACTAGCGGAACAGATACGCAGTATTTT. This translates into CASSFVTSGTDTQYF.

V is TRBV5-4 and J is TRBJ2-3, with TRBD2 identical over 8 bases. Germline V gene data show CDR1 as SGHNT and CDR2 as YYREEE (reference sequence). The V segment lost 6 bases and the J segment 5 bases; nucleotides outside the gene matches: 14. The length of the CDR3 is 16 residues. The CDR3 bases are TGTGCCAGCATCCCGAGGGTAGCGGGAATACTAGATACGCAGTATTTT. It is translated as CASIPRVAGILDTQYF.

This clonotype was observed a handful of times. This chain uses TRBV18 with TRBJ2-5; D is perhaps TRBD2 (7 bases). Per germline, CDR1 KGHSH and CDR2 LQKENI. The CDR3 sequence is 16 residues long. Trimming took off 0 bases at V and 3 bases at J, with 14 bases between the two ends. The CDR3 DNA sequence: TGTGCCAGCTCACCACCGGGGGGGGCGATCGAAGAGACCCAGTACTTC. Its translation: CASSPPGGAIEETQYF.

This chain uses TRBV12-3 or TRBV12-4 with TRBJ2-1; TRBD2 agrees at 10 bases. V was pared by 1 base and J by 9 bases, with 9 bases of the junction left unmatched. This CDR3 region has 16 residues. CDR3 DNA: TGTGCCAGCAGTTTAGGGCTAGCGGGAGTCCGGGGTGAGCAGTTCTTC. This translates into CASSLGLAGVRGEQFF.

With respect to this clonotype: One junction end disagrees with the germline gene, perhaps due to a read error. The rearrangement links TRBV2 to TRBJ1-1; 9 nucleotides line up with TRBD1. The length of the CDR3 is 14 residues. Looked up from germline, CDR1 is SNHLY and CDR2 is FYNNEI. Here the CDR3 reads CTSSLTGGWTEAFF. CDR3 in DNA: TGTACCAGCAGTTTAACAGGGGGCTGGACTGAAGCTTTCTTT.

The table lists this clonotype with a few counts. The gene calls are TRBV20-1 and TRBJ1-3; TRBD1 agrees at 8 bases. V was clipped by 5 bases and J by 7 bases; unmatched bases: 4. Germline values: CDR1 DFQATT, CDR2 SNEGSKA (reference sequence). This CDR3 comprises 12 residues. For the CDR3, the DNA is TGCAGTGCTCCCGACAGGGGTAACACCATATATTTT. Residues: CSAPDRGNTIYF.

CDR3 nucleotides: TGCAGCGTTCTGACCGCCGGGACAGGGAATCAGCCCCAGCATTTT. It yields the protein CSVLTAGTGNQPQHF. The J gene is TRBJ1-5, the V gene TRBV29-1; 9 bases line up with TRBD1. The CDR3 has 15 residues. CDR1 SQVTM and CDR2 ANQGSEA come from the germline V gene. J lost 4 bases, V lost 5 bases, and 9 bases had no gene match. The whole variable domain, remainder taken from reference TRBV29-1 and TRBJ1-5, is SAVISQKPSRDICQRGTSLTIQCQVDSQVTMMFWYRQQPGQSLTLIATANQGSEATYESGFVIDKFPISRPNLTFSTLTVSNMSPEDSSIYLCSVLTAGTGNQPQHFGDGTRLSIL.

V and J are TRBV7-2 and TRBJ2-5, with TRBD2 matching over 7 bases. The CDR3 is 14 residues long. V trimming: 3 bases; J trimming: 4 bases; junction bases outside the gene matches: 5. Germline values: CDR1 SGHTA, CDR2 FQGNSA. CDR3 region: CASSFGGGRETQYF. CDR3 nucleotides: TGTGCCAGCAGCTTTGGGGGGGGGAGAGAGACCCAGTACTTC.

In this sample, this clonotype turned up many times. This chain joins TRBV5-1 and TRBJ2-1, with 10 positions matching TRBD2. The CDR3 length is 15 residues. The germline CDR1 and CDR2 sequences are SGHRS and YFSETQ. Unmatched junction bases numbered 7, after V lost 4 bases and J lost 6 bases. The CDR3 DNA sequence: TGCGCCAGCAGCCAGGTCACTAGCGGGACCAATGAGCAGTTCTTC. The encoded protein is CASSQVTSGTNEQFF.

This clonotype was seen more than once but under ten times. This chain connects TRBV6-5 to TRBJ2-1; 9 positions match TRBD2. Germline assignment: CDR1 MNHEY and CDR2 SVGAGI. With V trimmed by 0 bases and J by 6 bases, 3 bases remained unmatched. This CDR3 spans 15 amino acids. The CDR3 DNA follows: TGTGCCAGCAGTTACTCAGGGACTAGCTTCAATGAGCAGTTCTTC. Protein sequence: CASSYSGTSFNEQFF.